One and the same sample provided the 30 T cell receptor beta chains below, sequenced in a study of T-cell reconstitution after alpha-beta-depleted transplantation in children. As it was prepared, the TCRbeta library received unique molecular identifiers. TCRdb independently ran MiXCR on the PCR reads; one entry per CDR3 protein. In the table there are about 980,000 distinct CDR3 sequences, roughly 29% of which are singletons. This specimen was PBMCs, mostly from graft donor cells, taken 360 days after TCRalphabeta/CD19-depleted stem cell transplant. The receptors shown here come from a boy younger than two who had a stem cell transplant for SCID, so the T cells may come from the graft donor.

The chain is built from TRBV20-1 and TRBJ2-2; 7 bases agree with TRBD2. This CDR3 has 15 residues. Losses at the gene ends were 2 bases for V and 4 bases for J; bases not matched to a gene: 7. Looked up from germline, CDR1 is DFQATT and CDR2 is SNEGSKA (reference sequence). The CDR3 region has the DNA TGCAGTGCTAGACGTGGGGGAGGGCGCACCGGGGAGCTGTTTTTT. Translation: CSARRGGGRTGELFF.

The chain combines TRBV5-1 with TRBJ2-3; 9 nucleotides match TRBD1. This CDR3 has 16 residues. The germline V gene has CDR1 SGHRS and CDR2 YFSETQ. V shed 0 bases and J 2 bases; nucleotides not matched to a gene: 4. The CDR3 nucleotides read TGCGCCAGCAGCTTGGGCGGGACAGGGCCCACAGATACGCAGTATTTT. Its protein product is CASSLGGTGPTDTQYF.

V gene TRBV18 combines with J gene TRBJ1-1, with D possibly TRBD1 on 6 matching bases. CDR3 length: 15 residues. V was trimmed by 6 bases and J by 4 bases, leaving 18 bases between them. In germline, CDR1 is KGHSH, CDR2 LQKENI. The CDR3 nucleotides are TGTGCCAGCTCCACACCACAGGGAAAGGGCACTGAAGCTTTCTTT. Translated: CASSTPQGKGTEAFF.

This clonotype was recorded a few times. The chain carries TRBV7-6 and TRBJ1-1; weak D call: TRBD1 (6 bases). The V end lost 0 bases, the J end lost 6 bases, and 8 bases lay between the germline ends. Germline V gene lookup returns CDR1 SGHVS and CDR2 FNYEAQ. The CDR3 runs 13 residues. The CDR3 is CASSLATGAEAFF. DNA of the CDR3: TGTGCCAGCAGCTTAGCGACAGGAGCTGAAGCTTTCTTT.

The sample holds one count of this clonotype. The J gene is TRBJ2-5, the V gene TRBV7-2, with D unresolved. V shed 8 bases and J shed 2 bases, with 15 bases lying between them. This CDR3 comprises 14 residues. Germline V lookup: CDR1 SGHTA, CDR2 FQGNSA. CDR3 region: CASSAFGVQETQYF. DNA of the CDR3: TGTGCCAGCTCTGCCTTTGGAGTACAAGAGACCCAGTACTTC.

This clonotype was seen only a few times. The rearrangement uses TRBV3-1 and TRBJ2-7; D is uncertain. The CDR3 is 13 residues long. V was shortened by 3 bases and J by 2 bases, with 8 bases between the two germline ends. Germline V gives CDR1 LGHDT, CDR2 YNNKEL (reference sequence). CDR3 loop: CASSHARTYEQYF. The CDR3 coding sequence is TGTGCCAGCAGCCACGCCAGAACCTACGAGCAGTACTTC.

The chain links TRBV6-1 to TRBJ2-1; D not resolved. The CDR3 consists of 15 residues. CDR1 is MNHNS, CDR2 SASEGT, per germline. Trimming took off 2 bases at V and 2 bases at J, with 10 bases between the two ends. The CDR3 DNA reads as TGTGCCAGCAGTGAACGCGTAGGAGCCTACAATGAGCAGTTCTTC. It translates to CASSERVGAYNEQFF.

This clonotype was counted a few times. The chain joins TRBV7-2 to TRBJ1-3, with 9 bases lining up with TRBD1. CDR1 and CDR2 from the germline V gene are SGHTA and FQGNSA. The CDR3 consists of 15 residues. J gave up 6 bases and V 1 base, and 4 bases lay outside the gene matches. This CDR3 reads CASSLEGQGLNTIYF. The CDR3 bases are TGTGCCAGCAGCTTAGAGGGACAGGGATTAAACACCATATATTTT.

The chain recombines TRBV6-5 with TRBJ2-2; D might be TRBD2 (6 bases). V was shortened by 0 bases and J by 0 bases, with 11 bases between the two germline ends. CDR3 length equals 17 residues. CDR1 MNHEY and CDR2 SVGAGI come from the germline V gene. This CDR3 reads CASSYSGGTANTGELFF. The CDR3 region has the DNA TGTGCCAGCAGTTACTCTGGGGGGACGGCGAACACCGGGGAGCTGTTTTTT.

V gene TRBV7-9 combines with J gene TRBJ2-3; D remains unclear. The CDR3 is 16 residues long. Between the trimmed V and J ends, which lost 8 bases and 4 bases, there was a span of 22 bases. Germline V gives CDR1 SEHNR, CDR2 FQNEAQ (reference sequence). The CDR3 DNA is TGTGCCAGCTGCGACGAGACGGAAGGTCCACCAGATACGCAGTATTTT. It translates to CASCDETEGPPDTQYF.

This chain links TRBV5-1 with TRBJ2-2; 8 bases are shared with TRBD2. V was clipped by 4 bases and J by 4 bases; unmatched bases: 9. Germline-derived CDR1 and CDR2 are SGHRS and YFSETQ. The CDR3 contains 16 residues. The CDR3 sequence: CASSPGTSSGTGELFF. DNA for the CDR3: TGCGCCAGCAGCCCCGGGACTAGTAGCGGCACCGGGGAGCTGTTTTTT.

The table lists this clonotype with a few counts. The CDR3 region has the DNA TGCGCCAGCAGCCAAGAGAGGGGGCGGACAGGGGCCGTAGAGCAGTACTTC. This translates into CASSQERGRTGAVEQYF. This sequence joins TRBV4-1 and TRBJ2-7, with 9 bases lining up with TRBD1. There are 17 residues in the CDR3. CDR1 is MGHRA, CDR2 YSYEKL, per germline. J gave up 7 bases and V 0 bases, and 13 bases lay outside the gene matches.

The CDR3 sequence: CASSPGGLTEQYF. DNA of the CDR3: TGTGCCAGTAGTCCGGGGGGACTCACCGAGCAGTACTTC. The genes are TRBV19 and TRBJ2-7; 7 nucleotides line up with TRBD2. Germline CDR1 LNHDA, CDR2 SQIVND (reference sequence). Germline trimming cut 5 bases from V and 6 bases from J; bases unmatched to any gene: 7. The CDR3 length is 13 residues.

V and J are TRBV7-3 and TRBJ2-3; D is uncertain. Germline V lookup: CDR1 SGHTA, CDR2 FQGTGA. CDR3 length equals 13 residues. Trimming pared 5 bases from V and 4 bases from J, leaving 10 bases between. The CDR3 here is CASSPIPADTQYF. The CDR3, as DNA: TGTGCCAGCAGCCCGATCCCCGCAGATACGCAGTATTTT.

CDR3: CASSKGGGLNTGELFF. The CDR3 DNA reads TGTGCCAGCAGCAAAGGGGGAGGGTTGAACACCGGGGAGCTGTTTTTT. The chain couples TRBV21-1 to TRBJ2-2; the table calls TRBD2, which could not be checked here. TRBV21-1 is deemed a pseudogene. CDR3 size: 16 residues.

V and J are TRBV6-5 and TRBJ1-1; D remains unclear. Trimming left V 3 bases short and J 6 bases short, with 11 bases between. Germline V gene data show CDR1 as MNHEY and CDR2 as SVGAGI. CDR3 length: 13 residues. In DNA, the CDR3 is TGTGCCAGCAGTTATCAGGTGGCCGCTGAAGCTTTCTTT. It encodes CASSYQVAAEAFF.

The chain has TRBV11-1 and TRBJ2-1; D tentatively fits TRBD1 or TRBD2 (5 bases each). CDR1 is SGHAT and CDR2 is FQDESV in the germline V gene (reference sequence). This CDR3 spans 17 amino acids. The V gene lost 5 bases and the J gene lost 5 bases, with 22 bases spanning the gap. The CDR3 here is CASSRPLTSGTHNEQFF. Written as DNA, the CDR3 is TGTGCCAGCAGCCGACCCTTAACATCAGGGACCCACAATGAGCAGTTCTTC.

This clonotype was found a few times. The rearrangement joins TRBV20-1 to TRBJ1-2; no reliable D call. Trimming stripped 4 bases from V and 4 bases from J, with 19 bases between. The CDR3 consists of 15 residues. CDR1 is DFQATT and CDR2 is SNEGSKA in the germline V gene (reference sequence). DNA of the CDR3: TGCAGTGCTACCCCAGGTCCTACATACTTCTATGGCTACACCTTC. Protein sequence: CSATPGPTYFYGYTF.

V and J are TRBV29-1 and TRBJ2-3; no reliable D call. V lost 2 bases and J lost 4, with 7 bases in between. Germline values: CDR1 SQVTM, CDR2 ANQGSEA. The CDR3 totals 12 residues. The CDR3 reads CSVERGSDTQYF. The CDR3 DNA follows: TGCAGCGTTGAACGCGGTTCAGATACGCAGTATTTT.

The V call is TRBV12-3 or TRBV12-4, the J call TRBJ2-3; D tentatively fits TRBD1 or TRBD2 (6 bases each). Trimming stripped 6 bases from V and 2 bases from J, with 21 bases between. The length of the CDR3 is 17 residues. Written as DNA, the CDR3 is TGTGCCAGCAGGGGGGAAGTAGGGGGGCGATACACAGATACGCAGTATTTT. Residues: CASRGEVGGRYTDTQYF.

The genes are TRBV21-1 and TRBJ1-1; TRBD1, the table's D call, was not compared with the DNA. TRBV21-1 is labeled a pseudogene. This CDR3 has 14 residues. In DNA, the CDR3 is TGTGCCAGCAAGGGGGAAGGGGCGGACACTGAAGCTTTCTTT. This sequence encodes CASKGEGADTEAFF.

This CDR3 reads CASGWEAFRHQETQYF. CDR3 bases: TGTGCTAGTGGTTGGGAAGCGTTTAGGCACCAAGAGACCCAGTACTTC. The J gene is TRBJ2-5, the V gene TRBV12-5; D is undetermined. V gave up 4 bases and J gave up 0 bases, with 15 bases separating them. The CDR3 loop spans 16 amino acids. Germline V gene sequence: CDR1 LGHNT, CDR2 FRNRAP.

This clonotype has more than one count but fewer than ten. The rearrangement links TRBV29-1 to TRBJ2-3; 7 bases line up with TRBD2. The CDR3 sequence is 14 residues long. J lost 6 bases, V lost 3 bases, and 9 bases had no gene match. Germline V CDR1 and CDR2: SQVTM, ANQGSEA. The CDR3 reads CSVEGGGVYDTQYF. The DNA of the CDR3 is TGCAGCGTTGAGGGCGGGGGAGTATACGATACGCAGTATTTT.

The chain's CDR3 is CASSQDFGADTQYF. In DNA form, the CDR3 reads TGTGCCAGCAGCCAAGATTTCGGGGCAGATACGCAGTATTTT. The chain has TRBV3-1 and TRBJ2-3, with D perhaps matching TRBD2 (5 bases). Trimming stripped 0 bases from V and 4 bases from J, with 8 bases between. CDR1 and CDR2 (germline): LGHDT, YNNKEL (reference sequence). The CDR3 covers 14 residues.

The chain links TRBV7-8 to TRBJ2-3; D perhaps matches TRBD2 (6 bases). The CDR3 runs to 17 residues. Germline V CDR1 and CDR2: SGHVS, FQNEAQ. The germline V and J ends were trimmed by 4 bases and 2 bases, with 19 bases remaining between them. The CDR3 DNA sequence: TGTGCCAGCAGCTCCTTATGGGCTAGCGAGGACACAGATACGCAGTATTTT. Translated: CASSSLWASEDTDTQYF.

The genes are TRBV6-1 and TRBJ2-5; 7 bases are shared with TRBD1. V lost 6 bases to trimming and J lost 4 bases; unmatched junction nucleotides: 5. The length of the CDR3 is 13 residues. Germline V gene sequence: CDR1 MNHNS, CDR2 SASEGT. CDR3 sequence: CASRLGTVETQYF. DNA of the CDR3: TGTGCCAGCAGGCTCGGGACAGTAGAGACCCAGTACTTC.

The chain has TRBV5-1 and TRBJ1-1; no clear D. Germline V CDR1 and CDR2: SGHRS, YFSETQ. CDR3 length: 13 amino acids. V lost 3 bases and J lost 4, with 10 bases in between. The CDR3 protein is CASSYMGSTEAFF. In nucleotides, the CDR3 is TGCGCCAGCAGCTATATGGGTAGCACTGAAGCTTTCTTT.

V is TRBV29-1 and J is TRBJ1-1, with D possibly matching TRBD1 (5 bases). The length of the CDR3 is 13 residues. Trimming shortened V by 5 bases and J by 3 bases, and 13 bases separated the two germline ends. Looked up from germline, CDR1 is SQVTM and CDR2 is ANQGSEA. Here the CDR3 reads CSVTRGRDTEAFF. CDR3 nucleotide sequence: TGCAGCGTTACCCGGGGGAGAGACACTGAAGCTTTCTTT.

This clonotype was counted a few times. The genes are TRBV6-2 or TRBV6-3 and TRBJ2-3; 8 bases match TRBD2. Trimming took 8 bases from V and 5 from J; bases not matched to a gene: 9. CDR1 is MNHEY, CDR2 SVGEGT, per germline. This CDR3 has 14 residues. The CDR3 DNA follows: TGTGCCAGCTCCAGTCGGGGGGGCGGAGATACGCAGTATTTT. It specifies CASSSRGGGDTQYF.

This clonotype was recorded a few times. The chain is built from TRBV27 and TRBJ1-1; the D is unclear. Trimming stripped 2 bases from V and 4 bases from J, with 11 bases between. The CDR3 totals 14 residues. Germline CDR1 reads MNHEY; CDR2 reads SMNVEV (reference sequence). The CDR3 nucleotides read TGTGCCAGCAGTTTACAGCCTTTGGGCACTGAAGCTTTCTTT. Its protein is CASSLQPLGTEAFF.